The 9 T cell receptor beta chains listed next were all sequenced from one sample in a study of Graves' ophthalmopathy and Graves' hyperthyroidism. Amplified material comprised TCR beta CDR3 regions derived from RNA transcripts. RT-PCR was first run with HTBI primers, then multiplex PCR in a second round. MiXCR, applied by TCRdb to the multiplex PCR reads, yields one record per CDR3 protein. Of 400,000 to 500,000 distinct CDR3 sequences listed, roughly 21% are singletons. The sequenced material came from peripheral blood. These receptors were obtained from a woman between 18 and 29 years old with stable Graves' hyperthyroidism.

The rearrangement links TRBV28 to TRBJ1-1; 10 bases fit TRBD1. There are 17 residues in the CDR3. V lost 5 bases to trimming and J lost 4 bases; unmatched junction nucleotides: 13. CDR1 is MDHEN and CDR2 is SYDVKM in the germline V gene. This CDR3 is CASSKGTGVYAGTEAFF. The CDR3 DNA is TGTGCCAGCAGTAAGGGGACAGGGGTCTATGCGGGCACTGAAGCTTTCTTT.

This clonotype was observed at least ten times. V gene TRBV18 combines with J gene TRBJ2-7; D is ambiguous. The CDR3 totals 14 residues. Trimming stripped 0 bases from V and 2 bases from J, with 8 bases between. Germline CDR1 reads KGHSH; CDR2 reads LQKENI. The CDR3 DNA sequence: TGTGCCAGCTCACCACCGTCATCGACCTACGAGCAGTACTTC. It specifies CASSPPSSTYEQYF.

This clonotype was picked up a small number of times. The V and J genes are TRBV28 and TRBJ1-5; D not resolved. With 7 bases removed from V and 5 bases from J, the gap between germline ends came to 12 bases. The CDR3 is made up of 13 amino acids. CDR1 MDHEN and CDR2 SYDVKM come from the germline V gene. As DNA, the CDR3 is TGTGCCAGCATCTCGGGGTACCATCAGCCCCAGCATTTT. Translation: CASISGYHQPQHF.

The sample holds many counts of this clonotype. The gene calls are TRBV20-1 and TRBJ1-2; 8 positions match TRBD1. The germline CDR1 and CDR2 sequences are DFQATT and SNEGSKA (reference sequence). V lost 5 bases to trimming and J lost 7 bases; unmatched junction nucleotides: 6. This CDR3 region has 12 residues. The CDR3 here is CSARTGKGGYTF. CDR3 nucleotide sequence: TGCAGTGCTCGGACAGGGAAAGGTGGCTACACCTTC.

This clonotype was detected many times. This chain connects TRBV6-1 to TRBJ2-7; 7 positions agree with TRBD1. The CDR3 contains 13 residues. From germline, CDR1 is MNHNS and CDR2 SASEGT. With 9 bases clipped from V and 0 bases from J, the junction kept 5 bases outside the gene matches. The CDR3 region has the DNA TGTGCCAGTCTGGACAGGAGCTCCTACGAGCAGTACTTC. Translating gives CASLDRSSYEQYF.

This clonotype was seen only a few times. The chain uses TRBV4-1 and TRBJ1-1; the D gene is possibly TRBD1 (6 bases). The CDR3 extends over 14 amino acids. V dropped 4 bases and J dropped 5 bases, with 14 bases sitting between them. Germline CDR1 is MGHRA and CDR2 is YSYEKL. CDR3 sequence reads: CASSPSGVGTEAFF. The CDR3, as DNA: TGCGCCAGCAGCCCGTCAGGGGTTGGGACTGAAGCTTTCTTT.

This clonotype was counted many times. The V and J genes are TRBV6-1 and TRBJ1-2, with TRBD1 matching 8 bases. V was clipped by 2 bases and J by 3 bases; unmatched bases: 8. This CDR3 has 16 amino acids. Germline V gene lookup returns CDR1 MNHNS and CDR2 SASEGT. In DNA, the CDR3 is TGTGCCAGCAGTGAAAGGGGCGCAGGGGGCTACTATGGCTACACCTTC. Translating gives CASSERGAGGYYGYTF.

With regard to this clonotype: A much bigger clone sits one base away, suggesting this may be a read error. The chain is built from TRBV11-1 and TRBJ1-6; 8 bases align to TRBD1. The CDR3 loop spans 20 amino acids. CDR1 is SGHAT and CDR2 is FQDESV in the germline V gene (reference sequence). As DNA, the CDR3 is TGTGCCAGCAGCTTAGCACCCCCCGGGGACAGGAGCTCCTATAATTCACACCTCCACTTT. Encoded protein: CASSLAPPGDRSSYNSHLHF. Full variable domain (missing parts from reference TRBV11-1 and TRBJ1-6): EAEVAQSPRYKITEKSQAVAFWCDPISGHATLYWYRQILGQGPELLVQFQDESVVDDSQLPKDRFSAERLKGVDSTLKIQPAELGDSAMYLCASSLAPPGDRSSYNSHLHFGNGTRLTVT.

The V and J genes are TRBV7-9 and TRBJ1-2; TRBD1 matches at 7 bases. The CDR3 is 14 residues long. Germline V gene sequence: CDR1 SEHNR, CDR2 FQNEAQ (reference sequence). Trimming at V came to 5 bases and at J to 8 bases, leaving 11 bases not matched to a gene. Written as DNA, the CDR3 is TGTGCCAGCAGCCCCATAATTACAGGGGCCGGCTACACCTTC. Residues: CASSPIITGAGYTF.